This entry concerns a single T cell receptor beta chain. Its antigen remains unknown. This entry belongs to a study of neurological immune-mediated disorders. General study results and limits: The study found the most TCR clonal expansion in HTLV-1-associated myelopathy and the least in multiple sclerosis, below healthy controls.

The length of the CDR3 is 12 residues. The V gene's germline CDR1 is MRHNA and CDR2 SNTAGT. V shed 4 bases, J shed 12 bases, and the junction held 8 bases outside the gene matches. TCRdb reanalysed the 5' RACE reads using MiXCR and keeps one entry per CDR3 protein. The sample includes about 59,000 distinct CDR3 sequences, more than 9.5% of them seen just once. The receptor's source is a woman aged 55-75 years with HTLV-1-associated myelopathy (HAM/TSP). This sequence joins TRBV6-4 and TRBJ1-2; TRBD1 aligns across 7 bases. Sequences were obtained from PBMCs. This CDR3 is CASSVEGANHTF. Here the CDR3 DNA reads TGTGCCAGCAGTGTGGAGGGGGCGAACCACACCTTC.